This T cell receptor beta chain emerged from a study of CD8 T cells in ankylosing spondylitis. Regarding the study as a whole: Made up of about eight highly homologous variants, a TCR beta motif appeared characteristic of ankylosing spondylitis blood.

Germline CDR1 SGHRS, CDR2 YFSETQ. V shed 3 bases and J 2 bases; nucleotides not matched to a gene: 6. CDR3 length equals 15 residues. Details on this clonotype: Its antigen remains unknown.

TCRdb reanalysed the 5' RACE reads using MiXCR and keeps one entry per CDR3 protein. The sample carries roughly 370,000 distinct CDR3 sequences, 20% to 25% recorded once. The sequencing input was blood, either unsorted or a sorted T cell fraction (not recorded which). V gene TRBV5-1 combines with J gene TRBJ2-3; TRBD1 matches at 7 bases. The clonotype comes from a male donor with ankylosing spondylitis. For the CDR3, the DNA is TGCGCCAGCAGCTCGCACAGGGGCTACACAGATACGCAGTATTTT. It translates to CASSSHRGYTDTQYF.